Presented here are 13 T cell receptor beta chains from one specimen sequenced in a study of T-cell reconstitution after alpha-beta-depleted transplantation in children. Researchers prepared the TCRbeta library using unique molecular identifiers, the study reports. TCRdb re-analysed the PCR reads in MiXCR, keeping a single row per CDR3 protein. The table lists under 450,000 distinct CDR3 sequences, about an eighth of them singletons. Specimen: PBMCs, collected from the stem cell graft. The receptors derive from a human donor who donated a stem cell graft to a child with Fanconi anemia.

V usage is TRBV21-1 and J usage is TRBJ1-1; the table's D call, TRBD1, has no DNA check behind it. TRBV21-1 counts as a pseudogene. CDR3 length equals 15 residues. The CDR3 DNA follows: TGTGCCAGCAGCAAGACGGGGGGACGCCTCGCGAGAGCTTTCTTT. Protein sequence: CASSKTGGRLARAFF.

The V and J genes are TRBV20-1 and TRBJ2-1, with TRBD1 as a possible D gene (8 bases). V lost 3 bases to trimming and J lost 12 bases, with 18 bases between them. The germline CDR1 and CDR2 sequences are DFQATT and SNEGSKA (reference sequence). There are 13 residues in the CDR3. Written as DNA, the CDR3 is TGCAGTGCTAGCGGACAGGGAGGGGTCGTGCAGTTCTTC. Protein: CSASGQGGVVQFF.

In its sample, this clonotype was seen a few times. The rearrangement links TRBV7-2 to TRBJ1-1, with a possible D match to TRBD1 (6 bases). CDR3 length equals 15 residues. Germline V gene data show CDR1 as SGHTA and CDR2 as FQGNSA. V lost 1 base and J 6 bases, leaving 15 bases between the germline ends. CDR3 in DNA: TGTGCCAGCAGCTTAGATTGGGGGGCTTTCGCTGAAGCTTTCTTT. Translation: CASSLDWGAFAEAFF.

The chain links TRBV20-1 to TRBJ2-7; D gene unclear. CDR3 size: 14 residues. V was clipped by 3 bases and J by 4 bases, with 16 bases between them. Germline CDR1 and CDR2: DFQATT and SNEGSKA (reference sequence). The CDR3 loop reads CSASPGVIGYEQYF. The DNA for the CDR3 is TGCAGTGCTAGTCCCGGTGTTATAGGGTACGAGCAGTACTTC.

The J gene is TRBJ2-1, the V gene TRBV24-1, with a weak D call TRBD1 (5 bases). CDR1 and CDR2 from the germline V gene are KGHDR and SFDVKD. This CDR3 has 14 residues. Trimming removed 1 base at V and 8 bases at J, with 11 bases between. Here the CDR3 DNA reads TGTGCCACCAGTGATTTCGGGTGGGGCGATGAGCAGTTCTTC. Amino acid sequence: CATSDFGWGDEQFF.

The chain recombines TRBV19 with TRBJ2-7, with D possibly matching TRBD1 (5 bases). The germline V gene has CDR1 LNHDA and CDR2 SQIVND (reference sequence). The CDR3 runs to 11 residues. Trimming stripped 4 bases from V and 9 bases from J, with 10 bases between. The CDR3 protein is CASSTGQVQYF. The CDR3, as DNA: TGTGCCAGTAGTACTGGACAAGTGCAGTACTTC.

The CDR3 DNA follows: TGTGCCAGCAGCTCATGGGGCTCAGATACGCAGTATTTT. Translating it yields CASSSWGSDTQYF. This chain links TRBV7-2 with TRBJ2-3; maybe TRBD1 (5 bases). V shed 4 bases and J shed 4 bases, with 9 bases lying between them. Germline values: CDR1 SGHTA, CDR2 FQGNSA. The CDR3 is 13 amino acids.

This clonotype was counted many times. This chain connects TRBV19 to TRBJ1-1; D ambiguous. The CDR3 totals 11 residues. The V end was cut by 10 bases, the J end by 0 bases, with 6 bases between. The germline V gene has CDR1 LNHDA and CDR2 SQIVND (reference sequence). DNA of the CDR3: TGTGCCACCCCAATGAACACTGAAGCTTTCTTT. Translation gives CATPMNTEAFF.

This clonotype was seen more than once but under ten times. The chain combines TRBV6-1 with TRBJ2-5; D is possibly TRBD1 or TRBD2 (7 bases each). The V end lost 9 bases, the J end lost 2 bases, and 16 bases lay between the germline ends. The CDR3 extends over 14 amino acids. Germline CDR1 reads MNHNS; CDR2 reads SASEGT. Here the CDR3 reads CASTQGGPQETQYF. The CDR3 nucleotides are TGTGCCAGTACCCAGGGGGGGCCTCAAGAGACCCAGTACTTC.

This clonotype turned up a few times. The chain uses TRBV11-2 and TRBJ1-4; D is unclear. Germline CDR1 is SGHAT and CDR2 is FQNNGV. Trimming took off 4 bases at V and 8 bases at J, with 14 bases between the two ends. The CDR3 contains 14 residues. The CDR3 sequence: CASSSQRPGEKLFF. CDR3 coding DNA: TGTGCCAGCAGCTCACAGCGACCGGGGGAAAAACTGTTTTTT.

This clonotype was counted many times. The chain has TRBV11-1 and TRBJ2-3; TRBD2 matches at 8 bases. From germline, CDR1 is SGHAT and CDR2 FQDESV (reference sequence). This CDR3 spans 17 amino acids. J was trimmed by 2 bases and V by 1 base; bases with no gene match: 8. The CDR3 sequence is CASSLEVSGGHTDTQYF. As DNA, the CDR3 is TGTGCCAGCAGCTTAGAGGTCTCGGGGGGGCACACAGATACGCAGTATTTT.

Many counts were recorded for this clonotype. The CDR3 reads CASSFTGTGDEAFF. The CDR3 DNA is TGTGCCAGTAGTTTCACCGGGACAGGCGATGAAGCTTTCTTT. The chain joins TRBV19 to TRBJ1-1, with 8 nucleotides matching TRBD1. The CDR3 runs 14 residues. J gave up 7 bases and V 5 bases, and 9 bases lay outside the gene matches. CDR1 is LNHDA, CDR2 SQIVND, per germline (reference sequence).

This clonotype has only a few counts. The V call is TRBV7-7, the J call TRBJ2-1, with 7 bases matching TRBD1. The CDR3 length is 15 residues. Germline lookup yields CDR1 SSHAT and CDR2 FNYEAQ (reference sequence). Trimming at V came to 5 bases and at J to 0 bases, leaving 4 bases not matched to a gene. CDR3 loop: CASSLDRDSYNEQFF. CDR3 coding DNA: TGTGCCAGCAGCCTAGACAGGGACTCCTACAATGAGCAGTTCTTC.